This TCR beta chain was identified in a study of cytomegalovirus exposure and HLA in healthy donors. The study ran its PCR with 60 Vbeta and 13 Jbeta primers. TCRdb's table, derived via immunoSEQ multiplex PCR, lists solely in-frame clones and lacks some. Among 150,000 to 200,000 clones, about four fifths were seen once, and the ten largest hold around 0.26%. CDR1 is MGHRA, CDR2 YSYEKL, per germline. This CDR3 contains 19 residues. V trimming: 2 bases; J trimming: 0 bases; junction bases outside the gene matches: 10. Study-wide findings and caveats: Association of 16,951 TCR beta sequences with HLA alleles was found at 0.05 false discovery rate in a later analysis.

With respect to this clone: The target antigen is unknown.

Sequencing was carried out using PBMCs. This clonotype was obtained from a boy between 10 and 17 years old in good health and CMV-seronegative. This chain joins TRBV4-1 and TRBJ2-3, with 11 bases that match TRBD2. CDR3 region: CASSQRWGSGGASTDTQYF. For the CDR3, the DNA is TGCGCCAGCAGCCAAAGGTGGGGTAGCGGGGGGGCGAGCACAGATACGCAGTATTTT.